The rows below give T cell receptor beta chains drawn from one sample of a study of T cells in Graves' hyperthyroidism and ophthalmopathy. TCRdb analysed the multiplex PCR reads with MiXCR anew, one entry per CDR3 protein. The table has a few hundred thousand distinct CDR3 sequences, 12% to 15% seen once. Sequencing input: blood. The receptors were sampled from a woman between 35 and 50 years old with Graves' hyperthyroidism. CDR3s include the opening cysteine and the closing phenylalanine or tryptophan.

j_gene: TRBJ2-3; v_gene: TRBV7-2; len: 15; CDR3aa: CASSLQKNWGDTQYF
j_gene: TRBJ2-1; v_gene: TRBV3-1; len: 16; CDR3aa: CASSQGARSALNEQFF
j_gene: TRBJ2-7; v_gene: TRBV28; len: 15; CDR3aa: CASSSVTSGYYEQYF
j_gene: TRBJ2-3; v_gene: TRBV5-6; len: 13; CDR3aa: CASSPWSTDTQYF
j_gene: TRBJ2-1; v_gene: TRBV29-1; len: 12; CDR3aa: CSVGAGGSEQFF
j_gene: TRBJ2-7; v_gene: TRBV6-1; len: 15; CDR3aa: CASRPNPAGVLEQYF
j_gene: TRBJ2-5; v_gene: TRBV5-1; len: 14; CDR3aa: CASSFNGIQETQYF
j_gene: TRBJ2-3; v_gene: TRBV24-1; len: 19; CDR3aa: CATSGGGGWRATSTDTQYF
j_gene: TRBJ1-4; v_gene: TRBV6-1; len: 15; CDR3aa: CASSEVKRRDEKLFF
j_gene: TRBJ1-2; v_gene: TRBV7-4; len: 16; CDR3aa: CASSPIRALLNYGYTF
j_gene: TRBJ2-7; v_gene: TRBV6-5; len: 14; CDR3aa: CASSYSLGTHEQYF
j_gene: TRBJ2-5; v_gene: TRBV10-3; len: 12; CDR3aa: CAISEGSETQYF
j_gene: TRBJ2-2; v_gene: TRBV7-9; len: 16; CDR3aa: CASSSSSSGSSGELFF
j_gene: TRBJ2-7; v_gene: TRBV6-1; len: 15; CDR3aa: CASSTATGSTYEQYF
j_gene: TRBJ1-1; v_gene: TRBV6-1; len: 16; CDR3aa: CASSFPGQLMNTEAFF
j_gene: TRBJ2-5; v_gene: TRBV5-5; len: 16; CDR3aa: CASSLRLAEPGETQYF
j_gene: TRBJ1-4; v_gene: TRBV27; len: 15; CDR3aa: CASSPGTGSNEKLFF
j_gene: TRBJ2-7; v_gene: TRBV5-1; len: 14; CDR3aa: CASSLGAAQDEQYF
j_gene: TRBJ2-7; v_gene: TRBV2; len: 10; CDR3aa: CASRGNEQYF
j_gene: TRBJ1-4; v_gene: TRBV5-5; len: 14; CDR3aa: CASSWWRGNEKLFF
j_gene: TRBJ2-1; v_gene: TRBV19; len: 16; CDR3aa: CASSITGTSGYNEQFF
j_gene: TRBJ2-4; v_gene: TRBV10-3; len: 16; CDR3aa: CAISEFQRTDKNIQYF
j_gene: TRBJ2-5; v_gene: TRBV28; len: 15; CDR3aa: CASSFRTGGKETQYF
j_gene: TRBJ2-5; v_gene: TRBV20-1; len: 14; CDR3aa: CSAQGLAEKETQYF
j_gene: TRBJ2-3; v_gene: TRBV28; len: 16; CDR3aa: CASSLTSGGRTDTQYF
j_gene: TRBJ1-1; v_gene: TRBV25-1; len: 13; CDR3aa: CASEGAVNTEAFF
j_gene: TRBJ2-1; v_gene: TRBV30; len: 14; CDR3aa: CAWSVGKVGPEQFF
j_gene: TRBJ2-5; v_gene: TRBV6-1; len: 18; CDR3aa: CASSRYAPTAGGQETQYF
j_gene: TRBJ2-1; v_gene: TRBV20-1; len: 14; CDR3aa: CRCRLGTNINEQFF
j_gene: TRBJ2-2; v_gene: TRBV7-8; len: 15; CDR3aa: CASSSGLASTGELFF
j_gene: TRBJ1-2; v_gene: TRBV20-1; len: 13; CDR3aa: CSASDGVGYGYTF
j_gene: TRBJ1-6; v_gene: TRBV20-1; len: 15; CDR3aa: CSARVPWAVNSPLHF
j_gene: TRBJ1-2; v_gene: TRBV10-3; len: 10; CDR3aa: CAIRDRISTF
j_gene: TRBJ1-1; v_gene: TRBV18; len: 15; CDR3aa: CASSPGGLVNTEAFF
j_gene: TRBJ2-2; v_gene: TRBV9; len: 15; CDR3aa: CASSPPAGGTGELFF
j_gene: TRBJ1-1; v_gene: TRBV30; len: 14; CDR3aa: CAWSPNRGRAEAFF
j_gene: TRBJ2-1; v_gene: TRBV15; len: 15; CDR3aa: CATSRDRQGPKEQFF
j_gene: TRBJ2-5; v_gene: TRBV15; len: 18; CDR3aa: CATSRGRGARTIQETQYF
j_gene: TRBJ1-1; v_gene: TRBV6-5; len: 17; CDR3aa: CASSYSGQGFGLAEAFF
j_gene: TRBJ1-2; v_gene: TRBV5-1; len: 14; CDR3aa: CASTPDDSRYGYTF
j_gene: TRBJ1-4; v_gene: TRBV6-1; len: 16; CDR3aa: CASTRGQGETNEKLFF
j_gene: TRBJ2-2; v_gene: TRBV7-3; len: 19; CDR3aa: CASSWRPWASNADTGELFF
j_gene: TRBJ2-5; v_gene: TRBV7-3; len: 14; CDR3aa: CASSPRGGGETQYF